One T cell receptor beta chain is described in this entry. Antigen: not known. This specimen belongs to a study of monozygotic twins with inflammatory bowel disease. Using the 5' RACE reads, TCRdb records one entry per CDR3 protein without DNA. Reported are a few hundred thousand distinct CDR3 sequences; the ten largest clones contain 2.5% to 3%. CDR1 and CDR2 (germline): LNHDA, SQIVND (reference sequence). The CDR3 length is 16 residues. Findings and limits, study-wide: Immunosuppressive treatments were not uniform, and this may have added variability to patient repertoires. Relative clonotype sharing with others was diminished in IBD patients versus healthy twins, particularly with disease activity.

This sequence originates from a human donor with ulcerative colitis or Crohn's disease, or a healthy co-twin of an affected twin (not recorded which). The sample comprised blood. The chain is built from TRBV19 and TRBJ2-1. CDR3 sequence reads: CASSIGGPSSYNEQFF. The full variable domain, completed using reference TRBV19 and TRBJ2-1, is DGGITQSPKYLFRKEGQNVTLSCEQNLNHDAMYWYRQDPGQGLRLIYYSQIVNDFQKGDIAEGYSVSREKKESFPLTVTSAQKNPTAFYLCASSIGGPSSYNEQFFGPGTRLTVL.